This TCR beta chain was documented in a study of blood T cell repertoires in COVID-19. Study-level information: Collection of acute and convalescent COVID-19 samples took place in the United States, Italy and Spain. T cells, B-cell-depleted T cells, or PBMCs supplied cDNA or gDNA.

This clone was counted between two and nine times. Germline CDR1 and CDR2: SGDLS and YYNGEE. V lost 0 bases, J lost 5 bases, and 11 bases lay in between. The CDR3 totals 14 residues. Per the original data handling: Counts of nucleated cells, estimated from reference gene primer amplification, were obtained. Using immunoSEQ multiplex PCR, the repertoire was profiled, and TCRdb retains in-frame clones only, with some absent. D and trimming were read from the DNA, whereas the V and J calls and clone size are those reported in that table. Of more than 20,000 clones in the sample, over 70% were seen once. This TCR was sampled from a man between 60 and 75 years old with active COVID-19. The material sequenced was peripheral blood. The chain employs TRBV9 and TRBJ1-1, with D perhaps TRBD1 (5 bases). CDR3 in amino acids: CASSVVEGRTEAFF. The CDR3 DNA reads TGTGCCAGCAGCGTAGTGGAGGGGAGGACTGAAGCTTTCTTT.